The 14 T cell receptor beta chains below were found in one sample sequenced in a study of cytomegalovirus exposure and HLA in healthy donors. In the PCR, 60 Vbeta and 13 Jbeta primers were used. Clones were read by immunoSEQ multiplex PCR, and TCRdb kept only the in-frame ones, dropping some. The sample lists about 110,000 clones; about 81% were seen once. Sample: PBMCs. The receptors derive from a young man in good health and CMV-seropositive.

V usage is TRBV9 and J usage is TRBJ2-1; no clear D gene. The length of the CDR3 is 15 residues. Trimming left V 0 bases short and J 4 bases short, with 11 bases between. Per the germline V gene, CDR1 is SGDLS and CDR2 is YYNGEE. This CDR3 is CASSVGAALYNEQFF. As DNA, the CDR3 is TGTGCCAGCAGCGTAGGGGCAGCCCTATACAATGAGCAGTTCTTC.

This clone was seen once. The chain couples TRBV5-4 to TRBJ2-7; 8 nucleotides match TRBD2. Germline assignment: CDR1 SGHNT and CDR2 YYREEE (reference sequence). This CDR3 is built from 17 residues. V shed 0 bases and J 2 bases; nucleotides not matched to a gene: 10. The CDR3 coding sequence is TGTGCCAGCAGCTTGGCCGGTGGCGGGGGGTCCCCCTACGAGCAGTACTTC. It specifies CASSLAGGGGSPYEQYF.

The chain joins TRBV28 to TRBJ2-7; D gene uncertain. V lost 3 bases, J lost 2 bases, and 11 bases lay in between. The CDR3 extends over 14 amino acids. Germline loops: CDR1 MDHEN, CDR2 SYDVKM. The CDR3 bases are TGTGCCAGCAGTTTGGGCACCACCCCCTACGAGCAGTACTTC. Translating it yields CASSLGTTPYEQYF.

The CDR3 sequence is CASGLVLGRENYEQYF. CDR3 nucleotides: TGTGCTAGTGGTTTGGTACTAGGCAGAGAGAACTACGAGCAGTACTTC. The chain links TRBV12-5 to TRBJ2-5; maybe TRBD2 (5 bases). The DNA matches TRBJ2-7 better at its end, which makes the J call doubtful. Per the germline V gene, CDR1 is LGHNT and CDR2 is FRNRAP. This CDR3 has 16 residues.

CDR3 loop: CASSTRTGSWSNQPQHF. In nucleotides, the CDR3 is TGTGCCAGTAGTACCCGGACAGGGAGCTGGAGCAATCAGCCCCAGCATTTT. The rearrangement links TRBV19 to TRBJ1-5, with 8 bases aligning to TRBD1. The germline V gene encodes CDR1 LNHDA and CDR2 SQIVND (reference sequence). V lost 4 bases and J lost 1; bases outside the gene matches: 9. This CDR3 is 17 amino acids long. The full variable domain, in which reference TRBV19 and TRBJ1-5 provide the parts outside the CDR3, is DGGITQSPKYLFRKEGQNVTLSCEQNLNHDAMYWYRQDPGQGLRLIYYSQIVNDFQKGDIAEGYSVSREKKESFPLTVTSAQKNPTAFYLCASSTRTGSWSNQPQHFGDGTRLSIL.

CDR3 amino acids: CASSSTGLAGGRAKNIQYF. The CDR3 DNA reads as TGTGCCAGCAGCTCAACGGGACTAGCGGGGGGGCGGGCCAAAAACATTCAGTACTTC. The chain carries TRBV11-3 and TRBJ2-4; 16 bases line up with TRBD2. Germline-derived CDR1 and CDR2 are SGHNT and YENEEA. CDR3 length: 19 amino acids. The trim removed 4 bases at V and 1 base at J, leaving 7 bases unmatched.

A few counts support this clone. The chain is built from TRBV5-1 and TRBJ1-1; 10 bases match TRBD1. The CDR3 length is 15 residues. The ends lost 4 bases at V and 8 bases at J; junction bases unmatched: 11. The germline CDR1 and CDR2 sequences are SGHRS and YFSETQ. CDR3 loop: CASSTGTGAGVEAFF. CDR3 sequence (DNA): TGCGCCAGCAGCACCGGGACAGGGGCGGGTGTGGAAGCTTTCTTT.

V usage is TRBV9 and J usage is TRBJ2-7; maybe TRBD2 (7 bases). The germline CDR1 and CDR2 sequences are SGDLS and YYNGEE. Trimming stripped 4 bases from V and 3 bases from J, with 17 bases between. This CDR3 has 15 residues. The CDR3 sequence: CASSPFAGGHYEQYF. The CDR3 nucleotides are TGTGCCAGCAGCCCCTTCGCCGGGGGGCACTACGAGCAGTACTTC.

This chain uses TRBV29-1 with TRBJ1-2; weak D call: TRBD1 (6 bases). The V gene lost 7 bases and the J gene lost 5 bases, with 20 bases spanning the gap. CDR3 size: 14 residues. Per germline, CDR1 SQVTM and CDR2 ANQGSEA. The CDR3 nucleotides are TGCAGCGGTTTTACGGACAGCCCAACGTATGGCTACACCTTC. Translating it yields CSGFTDSPTYGYTF.

This clone has just one count. The V and J genes are TRBV27 and TRBJ1-2; TRBD1 agrees at 7 bases. J gave up 4 bases and V 11 bases, and 13 bases lay outside the gene matches. The germline V gene encodes CDR1 MNHEY and CDR2 SMNVEV (reference sequence). The CDR3 loop spans 14 amino acids. CDR3 residues: CASRRIQGSYGYTF. For the CDR3, the DNA is TGTGCCTCGAGGAGGATACAGGGGTCCTATGGCTACACCTTC.

V and J are TRBV11-2 and TRBJ2-5; 8 bases are shared with TRBD1. This CDR3 region has 15 residues. The germline V gene has CDR1 SGHAT and CDR2 FQNNGV. Unmatched junction bases numbered 5, after V lost 3 bases and J lost 2 bases. The CDR3 spells CASSLTGAVQETQYF. The DNA for the CDR3 is TGTGCCAGCAGCTTGACAGGGGCGGTACAAGAGACCCAGTACTTC.

This clone was picked up a small number of times. The chain has TRBV5-1 and TRBJ1-2, with 7 bases aligning to TRBD1. The CDR3 contains 12 residues. Trimming at V came to 0 bases and at J to 8 bases, leaving 1 base not matched to a gene. The germline CDR1 and CDR2 sequences are SGHRS and YFSETQ. The CDR3 reads CASSLVTGGYTF. The CDR3 DNA sequence: TGCGCCAGCAGCTTGGTGACAGGGGGCTACACCTTC.

V and J are TRBV4-1 and TRBJ2-3; 11 nucleotides agree with TRBD2. Germline loops: CDR1 MGHRA, CDR2 YSYEKL. After removal of 0 bases from V and 3 bases from J, the junction contained 5 bases not matched to a gene. CDR3 length equals 17 residues. The CDR3 reads CASSQEGGLAATDTQYF. CDR3 DNA: TGCGCCAGCAGCCAAGAGGGGGGACTAGCGGCGACAGATACGCAGTATTTT.

This sequence joins TRBV7-8 and TRBJ2-3, with D perhaps matching TRBD2 (5 bases). Germline loops: CDR1 SGHVS, CDR2 FQNEAQ. The CDR3 contains 16 residues. V was pared by 3 bases and J by 0 bases, with 13 bases between. In DNA, the CDR3 is TGTGCCAGCAGCTTGATGTTGACGGGGAGCACAGATACGCAGTATTTT. Encoded protein: CASSLMLTGSTDTQYF. The variable domain in full, with the rest retrieved from reference TRBV7-8 and TRBJ2-3, is GAGVSQSPRYKVAKRGQDVALRCDPISGHVSLFWYQQALGQGPEFLTYFQNEAQLDKSGLPSDRFFAERPEGSVSTLKIQRTQQEDSAVYLCASSLMLTGSTDTQYFGPGTRLTVL.